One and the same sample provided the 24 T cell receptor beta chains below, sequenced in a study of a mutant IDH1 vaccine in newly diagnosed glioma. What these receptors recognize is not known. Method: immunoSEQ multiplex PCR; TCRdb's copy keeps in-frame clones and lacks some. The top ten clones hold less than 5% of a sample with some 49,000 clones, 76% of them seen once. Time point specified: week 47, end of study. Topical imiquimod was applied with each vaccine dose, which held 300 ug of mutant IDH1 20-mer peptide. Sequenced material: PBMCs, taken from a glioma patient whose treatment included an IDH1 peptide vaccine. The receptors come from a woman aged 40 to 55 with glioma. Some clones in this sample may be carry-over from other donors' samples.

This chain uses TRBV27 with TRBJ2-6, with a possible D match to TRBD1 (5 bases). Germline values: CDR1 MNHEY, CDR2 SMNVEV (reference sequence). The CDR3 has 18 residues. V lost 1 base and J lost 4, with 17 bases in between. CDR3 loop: CASSLLAGKLRGANVLTF. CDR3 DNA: TGTGCCAGCAGTTTATTGGCAGGGAAATTGCGAGGGGCCAACGTCCTGACTTTC.

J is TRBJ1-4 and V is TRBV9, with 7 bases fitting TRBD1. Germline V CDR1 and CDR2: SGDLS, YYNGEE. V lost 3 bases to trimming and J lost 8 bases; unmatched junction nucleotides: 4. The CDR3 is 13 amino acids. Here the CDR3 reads CASSGEQGEKLFF. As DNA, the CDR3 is TGTGCCAGCAGCGGGGAACAGGGGGAAAAACTGTTTTTT.

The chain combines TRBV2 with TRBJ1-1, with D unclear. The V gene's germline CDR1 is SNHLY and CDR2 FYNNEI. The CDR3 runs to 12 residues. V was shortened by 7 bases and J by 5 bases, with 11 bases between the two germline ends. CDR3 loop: CASNALRTEAFF. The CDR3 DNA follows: TGTGCCAGCAACGCGCTACGGACTGAAGCTTTCTTT.

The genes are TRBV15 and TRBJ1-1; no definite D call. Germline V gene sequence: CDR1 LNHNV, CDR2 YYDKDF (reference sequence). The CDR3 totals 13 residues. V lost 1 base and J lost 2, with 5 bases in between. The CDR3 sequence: CATSRARNTEAFF. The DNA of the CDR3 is TGTGCCACCAGCAGAGCCCGTAACACTGAAGCTTTCTTT.

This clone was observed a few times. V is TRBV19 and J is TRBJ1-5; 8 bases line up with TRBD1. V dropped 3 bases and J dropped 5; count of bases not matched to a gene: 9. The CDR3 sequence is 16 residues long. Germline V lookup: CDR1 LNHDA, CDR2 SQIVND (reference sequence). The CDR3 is CASSIGQGVRDQPQHF. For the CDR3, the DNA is TGTGCCAGTAGTATTGGACAGGGCGTTAGGGATCAGCCCCAGCATTTT.

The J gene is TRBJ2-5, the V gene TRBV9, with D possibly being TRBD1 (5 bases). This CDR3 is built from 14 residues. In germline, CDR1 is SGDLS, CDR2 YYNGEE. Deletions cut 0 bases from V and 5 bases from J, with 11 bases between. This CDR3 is CASSVGSNRETQYF. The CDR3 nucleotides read TGTGCCAGCAGCGTAGGATCAAACAGGGAGACCCAGTACTTC. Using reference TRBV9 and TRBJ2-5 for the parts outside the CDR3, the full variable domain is DSGVTQTPKHLITATGQRVTLRCSPRSGDLSVYWYQQSLDQGLQFLIQYYNGEERAKGNILERFSAQQFPDLHSELNLSSLELGDSALYFCASSVGSNRETQYFGPGTRLLVL.

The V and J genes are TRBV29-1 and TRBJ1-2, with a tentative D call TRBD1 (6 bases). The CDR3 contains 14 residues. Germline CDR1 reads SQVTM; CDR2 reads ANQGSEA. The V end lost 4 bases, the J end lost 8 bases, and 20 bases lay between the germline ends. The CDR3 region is CSVAPPGGGGGYTF. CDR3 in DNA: TGCAGCGTTGCCCCGCCCGGAGGGGGAGGGGGCTACACCTTC.

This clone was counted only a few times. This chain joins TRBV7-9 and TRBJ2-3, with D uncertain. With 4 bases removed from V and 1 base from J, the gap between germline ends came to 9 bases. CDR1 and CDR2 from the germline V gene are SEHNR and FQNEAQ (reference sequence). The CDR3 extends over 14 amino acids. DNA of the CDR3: TGTGCCAGCAGCTCGGAGCAACGCACAGATACGCAGTATTTT. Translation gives CASSSEQRTDTQYF.

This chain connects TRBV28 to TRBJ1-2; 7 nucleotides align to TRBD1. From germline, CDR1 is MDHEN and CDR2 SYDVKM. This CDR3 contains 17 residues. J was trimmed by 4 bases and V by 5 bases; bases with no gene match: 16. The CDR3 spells CASSLGQASGVVYGYTF. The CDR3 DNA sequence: TGTGCCAGCAGTCTCGGACAGGCCAGTGGGGTTGTCTATGGCTACACCTTC.

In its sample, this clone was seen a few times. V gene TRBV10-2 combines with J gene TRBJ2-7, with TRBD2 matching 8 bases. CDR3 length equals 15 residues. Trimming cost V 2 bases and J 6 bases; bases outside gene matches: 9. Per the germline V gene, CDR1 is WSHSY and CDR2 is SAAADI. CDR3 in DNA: TGCGCCAGCAGTGAGCCCCCAGCGGGGGCGCGCGAGCAGTACTTC. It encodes CASSEPPAGAREQYF.

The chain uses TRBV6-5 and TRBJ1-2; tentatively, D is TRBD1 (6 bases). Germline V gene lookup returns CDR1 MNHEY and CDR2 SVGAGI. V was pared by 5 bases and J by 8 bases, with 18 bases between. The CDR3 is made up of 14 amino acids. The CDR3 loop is CASSTPGAGGGYTF. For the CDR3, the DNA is TGTGCCAGCAGTACGCCGGGGGCAGGTGGGGGCTACACCTTC.

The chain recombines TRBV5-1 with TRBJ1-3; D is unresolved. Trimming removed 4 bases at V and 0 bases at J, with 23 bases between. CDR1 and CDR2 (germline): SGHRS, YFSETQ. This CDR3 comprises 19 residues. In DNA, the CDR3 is TGCGCCAGCAGCCTAGCTTCTCCCCTTTTAGGGCTCTCTGGAAACACCATATATTTT. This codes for CASSLASPLLGLSGNTIYF.

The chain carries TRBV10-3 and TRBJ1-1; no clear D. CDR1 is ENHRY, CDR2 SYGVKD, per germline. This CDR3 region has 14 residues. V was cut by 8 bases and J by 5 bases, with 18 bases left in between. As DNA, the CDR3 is TGTGCCATCGGTGGAACGGGAGGAGTGACTGAAGCTTTCTTT. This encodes CAIGGTGGVTEAFF.

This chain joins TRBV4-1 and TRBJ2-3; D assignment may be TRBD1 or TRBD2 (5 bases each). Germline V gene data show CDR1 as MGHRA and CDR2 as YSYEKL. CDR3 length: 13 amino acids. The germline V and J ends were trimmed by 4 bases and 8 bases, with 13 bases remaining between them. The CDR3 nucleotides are TGCGCCAGCAGCCTGGAAAGGGACCCTACGCAGTATTTT. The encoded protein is CASSLERDPTQYF.

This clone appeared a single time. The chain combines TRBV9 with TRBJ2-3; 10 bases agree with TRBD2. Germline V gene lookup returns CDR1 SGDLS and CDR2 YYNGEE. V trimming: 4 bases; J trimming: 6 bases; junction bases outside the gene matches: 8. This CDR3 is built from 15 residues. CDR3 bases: TGTGCCAGCAGCTTTAGCGGGGGGTTCGTGGATACGCAGTATTTT. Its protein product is CASSFSGGFVDTQYF.

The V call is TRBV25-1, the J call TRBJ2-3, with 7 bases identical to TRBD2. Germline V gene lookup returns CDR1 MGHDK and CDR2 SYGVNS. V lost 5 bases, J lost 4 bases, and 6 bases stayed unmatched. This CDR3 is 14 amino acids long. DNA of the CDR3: TGTGCCAGCAGTATCGGGGGGAATTCAGATACGCAGTATTTT. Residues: CASSIGGNSDTQYF.

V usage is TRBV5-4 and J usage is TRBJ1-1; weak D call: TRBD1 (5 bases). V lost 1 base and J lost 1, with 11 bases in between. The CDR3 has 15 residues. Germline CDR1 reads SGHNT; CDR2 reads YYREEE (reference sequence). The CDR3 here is CASSLIRGGNTEAFF. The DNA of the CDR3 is TGTGCCAGCAGCTTGATACGGGGGGGGAACACTGAAGCTTTCTTT.

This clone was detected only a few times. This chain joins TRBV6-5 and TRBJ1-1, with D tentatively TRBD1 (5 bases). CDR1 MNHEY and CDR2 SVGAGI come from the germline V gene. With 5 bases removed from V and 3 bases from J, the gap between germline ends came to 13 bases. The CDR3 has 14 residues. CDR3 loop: CASSPDSTDTEAFF. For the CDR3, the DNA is TGTGCCAGCAGTCCTGACAGTACGGACACTGAAGCTTTCTTT.

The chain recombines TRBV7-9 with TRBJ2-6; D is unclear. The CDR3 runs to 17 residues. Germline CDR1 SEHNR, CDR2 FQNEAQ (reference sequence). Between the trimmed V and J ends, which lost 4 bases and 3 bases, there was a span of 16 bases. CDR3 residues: CASSSPQATRGANVLTF. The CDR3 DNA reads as TGTGCCAGCAGCTCCCCGCAAGCCACGCGTGGGGCCAACGTCCTGACTTTC.

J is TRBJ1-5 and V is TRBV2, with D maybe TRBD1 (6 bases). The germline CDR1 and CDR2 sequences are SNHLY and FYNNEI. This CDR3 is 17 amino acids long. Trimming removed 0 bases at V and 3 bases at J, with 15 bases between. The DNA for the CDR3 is TGTGCCAGCAGTGAAGCGCTTGGGGGGGCCTACAATCAGCCCCAGCATTTT. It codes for CASSEALGGAYNQPQHF.

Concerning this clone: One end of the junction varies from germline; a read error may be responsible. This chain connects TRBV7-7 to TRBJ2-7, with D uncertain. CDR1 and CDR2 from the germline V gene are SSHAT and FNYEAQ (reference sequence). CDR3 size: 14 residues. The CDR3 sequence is CASSPGPNSYEQYF. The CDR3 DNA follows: TGTGCTAGCAGCCCAGGTCCGAATTCCTACGAGCAGTACTTC.

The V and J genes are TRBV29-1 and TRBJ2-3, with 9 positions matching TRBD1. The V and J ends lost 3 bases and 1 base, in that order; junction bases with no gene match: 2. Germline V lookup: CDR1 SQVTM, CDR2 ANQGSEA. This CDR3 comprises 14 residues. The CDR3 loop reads CSVEDRGGTDTQYF. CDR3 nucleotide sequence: TGCAGCGTTGAGGACAGGGGAGGCACAGATACGCAGTATTTT.

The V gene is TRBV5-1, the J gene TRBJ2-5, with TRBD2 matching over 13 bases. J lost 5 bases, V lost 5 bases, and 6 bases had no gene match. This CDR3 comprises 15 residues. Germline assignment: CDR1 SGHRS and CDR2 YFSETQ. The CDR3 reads CASRPGTSGAETQYF. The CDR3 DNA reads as TGCGCCAGCAGACCTGGGACTAGCGGGGCTGAGACCCAGTACTTC.

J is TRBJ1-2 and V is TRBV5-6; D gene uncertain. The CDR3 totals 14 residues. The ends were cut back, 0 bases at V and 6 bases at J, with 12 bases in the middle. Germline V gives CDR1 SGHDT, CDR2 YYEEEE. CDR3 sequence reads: CASSLDHAQDGYTF. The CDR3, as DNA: TGTGCCAGCAGCTTGGACCACGCTCAGGATGGCTACACCTTC.